Only a few counts were recorded for the clone carrying this T cell receptor (beta chain). The antigen remains unidentified. The sample belongs to a study of T-cell memory formation after mild COVID-19. This CDR3 has 16 amino acids. Germline values: CDR1 LNHNV, CDR2 YYDKDF (reference sequence). Trimming cost V 5 bases and J 4 bases; bases outside gene matches: 6. TCRdb re-called the 5' RACE reads through MiXCR, storing one row per CDR3 protein. The sample lists hundreds of thousands of distinct CDR3 sequences; approximately 21% were seen once. Notes on the study in general: Within pre-infection memory, some responding clones were found, suggesting cross-reactive memory joined.

Material: PBMCs or a T cell subset sorted from them (not recorded which). This chain joins TRBV15 and TRBJ2-2; 11 bases match TRBD2. The clonotype was recovered from an adult woman who had mild COVID-19 (a few samples of this study predate the infection). Cell type and time point are not known. The CDR3 loop is CATSRRLAGTTGELFF. The CDR3 coding sequence is TGTGCCACCAGCCGAAGACTAGCGGGAACCACCGGGGAGCTGTTTTTT.